This entry describes one TCR beta chain. The antigen is undetermined. No conserved phenylalanine or tryptophan ends this CDR3, so it is likely a read error. These data are taken from a study of cytomegalovirus exposure and HLA in healthy donors. The overall study: The study placed over 65% of its 350 to 400 genotyped donors in the Caucasian-associated ancestry cluster.

Study-level results: In a later analysis, at a false discovery rate of 0.05, about 15,000 TCR beta sequences were associated with HLA alleles.

The length of the CDR3 is 13 residues. The V gene lost 0 bases and the J gene lost 10 bases, with 13 bases spanning the gap. The germline CDR1 and CDR2 sequences are SGHDT and YYEEEE. PCR amplification relied on 60 Vbeta primers (plus 13 Jbeta primers). TCRdb's table, derived via immunoSEQ multiplex PCR, lists solely in-frame clones and lacks some. The sample has 85,000 to 100,000 clones, over 60% seen once. This receptor was obtained from a male donor in good health and CMV-seropositive. The sequencing sample was made of PBMCs. The rearrangement uses TRBV5-6 and TRBJ1-1; possible D gene TRBD1, 6 bases. DNA of the CDR3: TGTGCCAGCAGCTTGGCGGGCAGCAGGGGAGCTTTCTCT. Its translation: CASSLAGSRGAFS.